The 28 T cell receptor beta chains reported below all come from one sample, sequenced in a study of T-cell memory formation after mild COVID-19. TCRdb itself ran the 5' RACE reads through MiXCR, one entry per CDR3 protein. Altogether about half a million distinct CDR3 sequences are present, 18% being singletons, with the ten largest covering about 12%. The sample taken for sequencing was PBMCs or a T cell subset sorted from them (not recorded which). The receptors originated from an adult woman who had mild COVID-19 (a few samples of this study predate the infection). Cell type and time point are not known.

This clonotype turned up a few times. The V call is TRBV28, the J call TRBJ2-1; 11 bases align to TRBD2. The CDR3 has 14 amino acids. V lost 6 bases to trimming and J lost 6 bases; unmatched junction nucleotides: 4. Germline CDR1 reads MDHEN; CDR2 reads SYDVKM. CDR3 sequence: CASRMTSGINEQFF. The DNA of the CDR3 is TGTGCCAGCAGAATGACTAGCGGGATCAATGAGCAGTTCTTC.

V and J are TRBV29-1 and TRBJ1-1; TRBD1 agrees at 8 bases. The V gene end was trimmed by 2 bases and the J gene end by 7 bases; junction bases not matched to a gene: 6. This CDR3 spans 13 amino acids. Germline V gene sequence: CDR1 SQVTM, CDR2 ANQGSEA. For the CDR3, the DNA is TGCAGCGTTGAAAAGACAGGGGCCGGTGAAGCTTTCTTT. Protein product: CSVEKTGAGEAFF.

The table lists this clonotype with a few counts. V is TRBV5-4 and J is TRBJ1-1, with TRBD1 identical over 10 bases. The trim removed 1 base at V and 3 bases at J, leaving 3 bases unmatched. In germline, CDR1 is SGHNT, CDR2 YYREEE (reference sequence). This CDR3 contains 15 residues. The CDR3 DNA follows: TGTGCCAGCAGCTTGATAGGACAGGGGGACACTGAAGCTTTCTTT. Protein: CASSLIGQGDTEAFF.

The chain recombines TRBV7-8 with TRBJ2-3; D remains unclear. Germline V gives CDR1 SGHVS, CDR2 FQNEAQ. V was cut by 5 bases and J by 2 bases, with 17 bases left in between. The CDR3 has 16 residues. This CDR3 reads CASSLGLVRFTDTQYF. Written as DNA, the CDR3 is TGTGCCAGCAGCCTAGGGTTAGTTAGGTTCACAGATACGCAGTATTTT.

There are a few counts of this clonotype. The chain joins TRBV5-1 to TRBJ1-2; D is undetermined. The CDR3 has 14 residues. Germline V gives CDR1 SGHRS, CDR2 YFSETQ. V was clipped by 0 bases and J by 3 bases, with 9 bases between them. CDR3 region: CASSLVLGYYGYTF. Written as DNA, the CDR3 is TGCGCCAGCAGCTTGGTTCTGGGTTACTATGGCTACACCTTC.

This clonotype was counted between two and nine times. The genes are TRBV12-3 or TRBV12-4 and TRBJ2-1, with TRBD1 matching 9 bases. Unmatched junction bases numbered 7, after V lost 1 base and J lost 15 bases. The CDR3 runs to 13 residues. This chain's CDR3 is CASSLGPGTGRFF. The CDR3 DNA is TGTGCCAGCAGTTTAGGGCCCGGGACAGGGCGGTTCTTC.

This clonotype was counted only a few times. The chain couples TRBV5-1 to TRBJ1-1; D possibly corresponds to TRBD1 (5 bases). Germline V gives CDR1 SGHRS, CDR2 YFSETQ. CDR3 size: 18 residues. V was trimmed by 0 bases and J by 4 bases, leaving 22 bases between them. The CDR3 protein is CASSLGAALQGGVTEAFF. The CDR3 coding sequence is TGCGCCAGCAGCTTGGGGGCCGCCCTCCAGGGAGGGGTCACTGAAGCTTTCTTT.

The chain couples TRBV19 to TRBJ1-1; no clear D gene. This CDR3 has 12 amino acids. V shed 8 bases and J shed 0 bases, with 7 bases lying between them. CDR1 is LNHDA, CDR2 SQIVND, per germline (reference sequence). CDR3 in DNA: TGTGCCAGTGGCACCTTGAACACTGAAGCTTTCTTT. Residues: CASGTLNTEAFF.

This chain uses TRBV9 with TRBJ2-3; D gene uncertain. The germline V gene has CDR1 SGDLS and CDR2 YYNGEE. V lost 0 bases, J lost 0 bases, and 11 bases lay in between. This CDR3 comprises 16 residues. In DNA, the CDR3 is TGTGCCAGCAGCGTAGATCCGTCTAAGAGCACAGATACGCAGTATTTT. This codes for CASSVDPSKSTDTQYF.

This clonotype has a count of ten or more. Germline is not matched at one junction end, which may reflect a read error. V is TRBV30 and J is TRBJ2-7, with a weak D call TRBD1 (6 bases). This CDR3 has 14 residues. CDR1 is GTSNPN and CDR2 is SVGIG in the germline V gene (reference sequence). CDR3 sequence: CAGSYGGNSGEQYF. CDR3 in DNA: TGTGCCGGGAGTTATGGGGGCAATTCGGGCGAGCAGTACTTC.

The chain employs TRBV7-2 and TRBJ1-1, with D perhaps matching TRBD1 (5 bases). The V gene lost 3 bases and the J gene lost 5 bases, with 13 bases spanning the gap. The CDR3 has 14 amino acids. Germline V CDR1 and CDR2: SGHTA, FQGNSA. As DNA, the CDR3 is TGTGCCAGCAGCTTTCCCCAGGGTGGGACTGAAGCTTTCTTT. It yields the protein CASSFPQGGTEAFF. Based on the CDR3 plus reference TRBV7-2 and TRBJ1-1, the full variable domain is GAGVSQSPSNKVTEKGKDVELRCDPISGHTALYWYRQSLGQGLEFLIYFQGNSAPDKSGLPSDRFSAERTGGSVSTLTIQRTQQEDSAVYLCASSFPQGGTEAFFGQGTRLTVV.

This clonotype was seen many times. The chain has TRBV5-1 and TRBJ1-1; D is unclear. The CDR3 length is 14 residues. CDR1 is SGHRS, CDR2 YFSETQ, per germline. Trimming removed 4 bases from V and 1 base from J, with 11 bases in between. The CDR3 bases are TGCGCCAGCAGCCCGGACGGCCGGAACACTGAAGCTTTCTTT. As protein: CASSPDGRNTEAFF.

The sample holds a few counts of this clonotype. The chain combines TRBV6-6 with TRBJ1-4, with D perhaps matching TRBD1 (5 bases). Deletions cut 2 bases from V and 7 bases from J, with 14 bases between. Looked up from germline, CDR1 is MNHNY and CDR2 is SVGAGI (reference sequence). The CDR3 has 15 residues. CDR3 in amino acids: CASSYETGGGEKLFF. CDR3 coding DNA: TGTGCCAGCAGTTACGAGACGGGGGGAGGTGAAAAACTGTTTTTT.

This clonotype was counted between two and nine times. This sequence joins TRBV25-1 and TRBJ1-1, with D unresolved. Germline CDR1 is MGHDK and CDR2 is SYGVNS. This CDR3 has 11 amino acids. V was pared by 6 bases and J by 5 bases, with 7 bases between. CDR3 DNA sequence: TGTGCCAGCAGAGACCGTACTGAAGCTTTCTTT. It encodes CASRDRTEAFF.

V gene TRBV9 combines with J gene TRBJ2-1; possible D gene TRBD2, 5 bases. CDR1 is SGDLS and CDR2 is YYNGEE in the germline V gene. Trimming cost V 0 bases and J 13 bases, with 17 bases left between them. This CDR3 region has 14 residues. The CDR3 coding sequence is TGTGCCAGCAGCGTAGCTGATCGGGATCTATTTCAGTTCTTC. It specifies CASSVADRDLFQFF.

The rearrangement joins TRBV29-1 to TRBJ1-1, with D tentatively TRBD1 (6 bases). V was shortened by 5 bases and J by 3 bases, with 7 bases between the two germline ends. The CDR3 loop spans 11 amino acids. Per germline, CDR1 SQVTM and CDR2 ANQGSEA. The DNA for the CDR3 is TGCAGCGTTTCAGGGGACACTGAAGCTTTCTTT. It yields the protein CSVSGDTEAFF.

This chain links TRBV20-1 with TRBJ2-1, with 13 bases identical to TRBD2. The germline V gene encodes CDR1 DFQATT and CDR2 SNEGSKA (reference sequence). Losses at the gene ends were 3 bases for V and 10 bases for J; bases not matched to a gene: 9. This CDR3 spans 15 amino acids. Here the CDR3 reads CSASPGTSGMGEQFF. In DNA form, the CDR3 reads TGCAGTGCTAGCCCCGGGACTAGCGGGATGGGAGAGCAGTTCTTC.

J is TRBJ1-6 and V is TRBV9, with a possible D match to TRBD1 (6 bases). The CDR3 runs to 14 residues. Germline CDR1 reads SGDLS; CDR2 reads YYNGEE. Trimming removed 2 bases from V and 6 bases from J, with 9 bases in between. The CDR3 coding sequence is TGTGCCAGCAGCGTTAGGGGGGGTAATTCACCCCTCCACTTT. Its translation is CASSVRGGNSPLHF. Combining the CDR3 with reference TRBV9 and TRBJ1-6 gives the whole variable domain DSGVTQTPKHLITATGQRVTLRCSPRSGDLSVYWYQQSLDQGLQFLIQYYNGEERAKGNILERFSAQQFPDLHSELNLSSLELGDSALYFCASSVRGGNSPLHFGNGTRLTVT.

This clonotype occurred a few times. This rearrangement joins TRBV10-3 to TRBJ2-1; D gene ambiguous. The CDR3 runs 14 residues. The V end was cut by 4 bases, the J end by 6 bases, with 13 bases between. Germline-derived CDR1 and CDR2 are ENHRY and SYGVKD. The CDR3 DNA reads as TGTGCCATCAGTGCCAGGCTAGGTCTCAATGAGCAGTTCTTC. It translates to CAISARLGLNEQFF.

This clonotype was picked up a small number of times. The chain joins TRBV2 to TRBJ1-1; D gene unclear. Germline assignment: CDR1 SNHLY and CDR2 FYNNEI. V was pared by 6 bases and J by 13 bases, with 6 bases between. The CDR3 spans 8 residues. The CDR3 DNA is TGTGCCAGCAGAGAGGGTTTCTTT. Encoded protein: CASREGFF.

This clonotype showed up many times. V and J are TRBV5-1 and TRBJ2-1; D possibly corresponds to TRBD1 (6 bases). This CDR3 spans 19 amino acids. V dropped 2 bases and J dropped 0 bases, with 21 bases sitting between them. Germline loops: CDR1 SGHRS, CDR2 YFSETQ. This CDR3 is CASSLSFPGQMSSYNEQFF. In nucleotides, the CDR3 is TGCGCCAGCAGCTTAAGCTTCCCCGGACAGATGAGCTCCTACAATGAGCAGTTCTTC.

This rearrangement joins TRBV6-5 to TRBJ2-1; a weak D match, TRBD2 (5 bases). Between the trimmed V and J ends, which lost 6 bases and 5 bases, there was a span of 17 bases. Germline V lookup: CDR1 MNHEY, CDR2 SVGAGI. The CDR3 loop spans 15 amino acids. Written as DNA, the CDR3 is TGTGCCAGCAGGCCACTAGACCTAGACGACAATGAGCAGTTCTTC. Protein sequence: CASRPLDLDDNEQFF.

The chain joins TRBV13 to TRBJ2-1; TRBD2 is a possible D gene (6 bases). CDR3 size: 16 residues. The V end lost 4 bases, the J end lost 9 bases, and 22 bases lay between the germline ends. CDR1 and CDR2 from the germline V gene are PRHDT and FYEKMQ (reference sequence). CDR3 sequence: CASSSTPGLFLSEQFF. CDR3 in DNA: TGTGCCAGCAGCTCGACCCCGGGACTGTTCCTTAGTGAGCAGTTCTTC.

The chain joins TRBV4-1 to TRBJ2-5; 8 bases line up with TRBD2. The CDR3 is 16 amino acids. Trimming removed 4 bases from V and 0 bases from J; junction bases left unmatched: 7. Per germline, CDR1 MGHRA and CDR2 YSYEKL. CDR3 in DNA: TGCGCCAGCAGCCCCCGGGGGACTAGAAACCAAGAGACCCAGTACTTC. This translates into CASSPRGTRNQETQYF.

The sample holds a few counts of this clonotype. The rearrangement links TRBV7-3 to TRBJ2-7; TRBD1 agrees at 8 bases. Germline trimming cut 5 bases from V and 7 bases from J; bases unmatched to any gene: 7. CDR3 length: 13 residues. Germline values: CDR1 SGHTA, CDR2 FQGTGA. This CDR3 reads CASSPDRVLEQYF. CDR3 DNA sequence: TGTGCCAGCAGCCCGGACAGGGTTCTGGAGCAGTACTTC.

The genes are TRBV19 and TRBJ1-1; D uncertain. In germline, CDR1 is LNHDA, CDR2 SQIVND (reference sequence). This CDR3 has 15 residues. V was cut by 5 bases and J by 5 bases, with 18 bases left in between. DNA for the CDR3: TGTGCCAGTAGTTCCCTCGTGAAGTTGTGGACTGAAGCTTTCTTT. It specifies CASSSLVKLWTEAFF.

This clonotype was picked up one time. CDR3 nucleotide sequence: TGTGCCAGCAGTTTAGCCGGACAGGGGGCTGGACAGCCCCAGCATTTT. Protein: CASSLAGQGAGQPQHF. The chain carries TRBV12-3 or TRBV12-4 and TRBJ1-5, with 11 bases matching TRBD1. V trimming: 0 bases; J trimming: 7 bases; junction bases outside the gene matches: 5. The CDR3 spans 16 residues.

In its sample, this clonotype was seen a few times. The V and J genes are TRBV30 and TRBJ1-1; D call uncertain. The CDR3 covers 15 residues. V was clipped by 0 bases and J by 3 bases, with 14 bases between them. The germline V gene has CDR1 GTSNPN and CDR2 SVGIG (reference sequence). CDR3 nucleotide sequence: TGTGCCTGGAGTGTACGTAATCGGAGGGACACTGAAGCTTTCTTT. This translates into CAWSVRNRRDTEAFF.